These T cell receptor beta chains were read from a single sample in a study of T cells in Graves' hyperthyroidism and ophthalmopathy. TCRdb fed the multiplex PCR reads into MiXCR, producing one record per CDR3 protein. This table holds more than 500,000 distinct CDR3 sequences, about 17% found once. The sample was blood. The receptors stem from a woman aged 25-40 years with Graves' hyperthyroidism. The CDR3 runs from the conserved cysteine through the conserved F or W. A D gene is named only where the DNA matches it firmly. Rows may omit the clone size; those that give it use once, few, many or a size class.

many,NA,TRBV30,TRBJ2-1,TGTGCCTGGAGTCCAGAGACATTCCCGAATGAGCAGTTCTTC,CAWSPETFPNEQFF
many,NA,TRBV18,TRBJ1-2,TGTGCCAGCTGTCCAGGGGCCAAGGATGGCTACACCTTC,CASCPGAKDGYTF
few,NA,TRBV19,TRBJ1-1,TGTGCCAGTAGTATAGATTCGGGGGGTGAAGCTTTCTTT,CASSIDSGGEAFF
NA,NA,TRBV6-1,TRBJ1-1,TGTGCCAGCAGGCCGGGGAGCGGTACTGAAGCTTTCTTT,CASRPGSGTEAFF
NA,TRBD1,TRBV5-6,TRBJ1-6,TGTGCCAGCAGCTTGAGCCAGGGGGCTCGGGGTTCACCCCTCCACTTT,CASSLSQGARGSPLHF
NA,TRBD2,TRBV13,TRBJ2-2,TGTGCCAGCAGCTCCGGACTAGCGGGAGGCGCACTGTTTTTT,CASSSGLAGGALFF
NA,TRBD1,TRBV7-3,TRBJ1-1,TGTGCCAGCAGCTTAGGACAGGGGAGAGGCACTGAAGCTTTCTTT,CASSLGQGRGTEAFF
NA,NA,TRBV29-1,TRBJ1-1,TGCAGCTCCTTAAGGGGTGGGGAAGCTTTCTTT,CSSLRGGEAFF
NA,NA,TRBV20-1,TRBJ2-7,TGCAGTGCTAGAGATGGAGGGGGCGCTGGGGACGAGCAGTACTTC,CSARDGGGAGDEQYF
NA,TRBD2,TRBV5-4,TRBJ2-1,TGTGCCAGCAGCTTGTCCCTAGCGGGAGGTCTCAATGAGCAGTTCTTC,CASSLSLAGGLNEQFF
few,NA,TRBV6-5,TRBJ2-3,TGTGCCAGCAGTTACGGCGGGCCGGTCACAGATACGCAGTATTTT,CASSYGGPVTDTQYF
many,NA,TRBV5-6,TRBJ2-1,TGTGCCAGCAGCTTGGTCAGCGTCGGGTACAATGAGCAGTTCTTC,CASSLVSVGYNEQFF
few,TRBD1,TRBV11-2,TRBJ1-2,TGTGCCAGCAGCCGAACAGGGGCTGGGGGGGGAGGCTACACCTTC,CASSRTGAGGGGYTF
NA,TRBD2,TRBV6-5,TRBJ2-5,TGTGCCAGCAGTTTCCTAGCGGGACGACGTGAGACCCAGTACTTC,CASSFLAGRRETQYF
NA,TRBD2,TRBV9,TRBJ2-3,TGTGCCAGCAGCTCAGGGACTAGGATGATAGATACGCAGTATTTT,CASSSGTRMIDTQYF
NA,TRBD1,TRBV5-8,TRBJ2-7,TGTGCCAGCAGCTTACCCCGGACAGGGTCCTACGAGCAGTACTTC,CASSLPRTGSYEQYF
many,NA,TRBV5-1,TRBJ2-5,TGCGCCAGCAGCTCTACCACCGGGACCCAAGAGACCCAGTACTTC,CASSSTTGTQETQYF
many,TRBD1,TRBV30,TRBJ1-2,TGTGCCTGGAGTGTACAGGGGGACTATGGCTACACCTTC,CAWSVQGDYGYTF
many,NA,TRBV11-1,TRBJ1-4,TGTGCCAGCAGCCGCGAACCAGGCCCCGAAAAACTGTTTTTT,CASSREPGPEKLFF
NA,NA,TRBV29-1,TRBJ2-2,TGCAGCGCTCCTCTAGGGCGAACCGGGGAGCTGTTTTTT,CSAPLGRTGELFF
many,NA,TRBV27,TRBJ1-2,TGTGCCAGTGAGGGGATCCTTCCCGGCTACACCTTC,CASEGILPGYTF
many,NA,TRBV27,TRBJ2-7,TGTGCCAGCAGCTCAGGTTGGGGGGAAACCTACGAGCAGTACTTC,CASSSGWGETYEQYF
many,NA,TRBV27,TRBJ2-7,TGTGCCAGTGGACGGATCTACGAGCAGTACTTC,CASGRIYEQYF
many,NA,TRBV11-2,TRBJ1-2,TGTGCCAGCAGCTTATTGCGTGGGCAACCCGGGCGCTACACCTTC,CASSLLRGQPGRYTF
many,TRBD2,TRBV20-1,TRBJ2-7,TGCAGTGCTCATAGCGGGTTTCCCTACGAGCAGTACTTC,CSAHSGFPYEQYF
NA,TRBD1,TRBV28,TRBJ1-5,TGTGCCAGCAGGTTCTTACAGGGGTATGGCCAGCCCCAGCATTTT,CASRFLQGYGQPQHF
many,TRBD2,TRBV2,TRBJ2-1,TGTGCCAGCAGGATCCAGCGGGCGGGAGGCATAAATGAGCAGTTCTTC,CASRIQRAGGINEQFF
many,NA,TRBV5-1,TRBJ2-1,TGCGCCAGCAGCTTGGATCCAGCTAGCGCCAACTCCTACAATGAGCAGTTCTTC,CASSLDPASANSYNEQFF
many,NA,TRBV9,TRBJ2-7,TGTGCCAGCAGCGCAAGAACAGGGTCCTCCGAGCAGTACTTC,CASSARTGSSEQYF
NA,TRBD1,TRBV6-1,TRBJ2-7,TGTGCCAGCAGTGCCGGGACAGTCTCTCCCTACGAGCAGTACTTC,CASSAGTVSPYEQYF
many,TRBD1,TRBV28,TRBJ1-5,TGTGCCAGCAGAGCAACAGGACAGGGTCAGCCCCAGCATTTT,CASRATGQGQPQHF
few,NA,TRBV9,TRBJ2-3,TGTGCCAGCAGCGTGCACGGACAACCCACAGATACGCAGTATTTT,CASSVHGQPTDTQYF
few,NA,TRBV20-1,TRBJ2-6,TGCAGTGCTAGGCCGGGCGGACCAGGGGCCAACGTCCTGACTTTC,CSARPGGPGANVLTF
NA,NA,TRBV5-1,TRBJ1-2,TGCGCCAGCAGCCCGCAGGGAATCGAGGATGGCTACACCTTC,CASSPQGIEDGYTF
NA,NA,TRBV7-3,TRBJ1-4,TGTGCCAGCAGCCCCCAAGTGGGGCACATTAATGAAAAACTGTTTTTT,CASSPQVGHINEKLFF
many,TRBD2,TRBV7-2,TRBJ2-7,TGTGCCAGCAGCTTAGTAGCTAGCGGATGGTACGAGCAGTACTTC,CASSLVASGWYEQYF
NA,NA,TRBV12-5,TRBJ1-2,TGTGCTAGTGGTGCCTATACTAAGACCCATGGCTACACCTTC,CASGAYTKTHGYTF
NA,NA,TRBV5-1,TRBJ2-7,TGCGCCAGCAGCTTGGAGCCAGGGGCGACTACCTACGAGCAGTACTTC,CASSLEPGATTYEQYF